This T cell receptor (beta chain) stems from a study of blood T cells in healthy people across ages. Study-wide findings and caveats: Diversity figures based on one million T cells were deemed too low.

Per-sample PBMC isolation yielded at least 7 million cells. Then a second PCR, running about 6 to 11 cycles, was carried out with a sample-barcoded 5' primer and a J-beta primer mix. Sequencing of every sample gave 2.5 million or more CDR3-containing paired-end reads. MiXCR was run by TCRdb on the 5' RACE reads, yielding one entry per CDR3 protein. The data show more than 500,000 distinct CDR3 sequences, with 27% seen just once and around a sixth held by the top ten. V was pared by 5 bases and J by 7 bases, with 20 bases between. CDR1 DFQATT and CDR2 SNEGSKA come from the germline V gene (reference sequence). This CDR3 region has 15 residues. There are a few counts of this clonotype. As yet, its antigen is unknown.

The origin of this receptor is a woman in her seventies in good health. The chain joins TRBV20-1 to TRBJ1-4; D not resolved. Sequenced material: blood. The CDR3 sequence: CSAQSPAIGSEKLFF. CDR3 sequence (DNA): TGCAGTGCTCAGTCCCCAGCGATCGGTAGTGAAAAACTGTTTTTT.